Listed below are T cell receptor beta chains from one sample, sequenced in a study of T cells in Graves' hyperthyroidism and ophthalmopathy. TCRdb used MiXCR to reprocess the multiplex PCR reads, holding one entry per CDR3 protein. The sample shows about 400,000 distinct CDR3 sequences, 15% of them seen only once. The material sequenced was blood. Source of these receptors: a woman in her 30s with Graves' hyperthyroidism. CDR3s include the opening cysteine and the closing phenylalanine or tryptophan. Each record gives: clone size, J gene, D gene, V gene, CDR3 protein, CDR3 DNA. The D gene is left open where the match is weak. Clone size is stated in some rows and not others, as once, few, many or a class when expanded.

clone size: many
J gene: TRBJ2-7
D gene: NA
V gene: TRBV12-3/TRBV12-4
CDR3 protein: CASSPRQEFWYEQYF
CDR3 DNA: TGTGCCAGCAGTCCGAGACAGGAGTTTTGGTACGAGCAGTACTTC

clone size: many
J gene: TRBJ2-3
D gene: TRBD2
V gene: TRBV5-1
CDR3 protein: CASSQGLAASTDTQYF
CDR3 DNA: TGCGCCAGCAGCCAGGGACTAGCAGCTAGCACAGATACGCAGTATTTT

clone size: many
J gene: TRBJ1-3
D gene: NA
V gene: TRBV5-1
CDR3 protein: CASSVDSFSGNTIYF
CDR3 DNA: TGCGCCAGCAGCGTGGACAGCTTCTCTGGAAACACCATATATTTT

clone size: many
J gene: TRBJ2-7
D gene: NA
V gene: TRBV3-1
CDR3 protein: CASSQTVYEQYF
CDR3 DNA: TGTGCCAGCAGCCAGACAGTGTACGAGCAGTACTTC

clone size: few
J gene: TRBJ2-7
D gene: TRBD1
V gene: TRBV27
CDR3 protein: CASSLSRGTGGYEQYF
CDR3 DNA: TGTGCCAGCAGTTTATCCCGCGGGACAGGGGGCTACGAGCAGTACTTC

clone size: NA
J gene: TRBJ2-3
D gene: NA
V gene: TRBV5-6
CDR3 protein: CDSSLGSRTDTQYF
CDR3 DNA: TGTGACAGCAGCTTGGGGAGCCGCACAGATACGCAGTATTTT

clone size: many
J gene: TRBJ2-1
D gene: TRBD2
V gene: TRBV27
CDR3 protein: CASSLGSGGGTYNEQFF
CDR3 DNA: TGTGCCAGCAGTTTGGGGAGTGGCGGGGGGACTTACAATGAGCAGTTCTTC

clone size: NA
J gene: TRBJ2-7
D gene: NA
V gene: TRBV28
CDR3 protein: CASTQRASWGEQYF
CDR3 DNA: TGTGCCAGCACCCAGAGGGCTAGCTGGGGCGAGCAGTACTTC

clone size: many
J gene: TRBJ1-4
D gene: TRBD1
V gene: TRBV2
CDR3 protein: CASRRTGDNEKLFF
CDR3 DNA: TGTGCCAGCAGGCGGACAGGGGACAATGAAAAACTGTTTTTT

clone size: once
J gene: TRBJ2-2
D gene: TRBD1
V gene: TRBV29-1
CDR3 protein: CSALDRGAGELFF
CDR3 DNA: TGCAGCGCCCTGGACAGGGGGGCCGGGGAGCTGTTTTTT

clone size: many
J gene: TRBJ2-5
D gene: NA
V gene: TRBV28
CDR3 protein: CASSMEGAQYF
CDR3 DNA: TGTGCCAGCAGTATGGAGGGGGCCCAGTACTTC

clone size: NA
J gene: TRBJ2-6
D gene: NA
V gene: TRBV5-4
CDR3 protein: CASSQGLRGANVLTF
CDR3 DNA: TGTGCCAGCTCACAGGGTTTGCGTGGGGCCAACGTCCTGACTTTC

clone size: many
J gene: TRBJ2-7
D gene: TRBD2
V gene: TRBV27
CDR3 protein: CASSTVTGLADHEQYF
CDR3 DNA: TGTGCCAGCAGCACCGTCACGGGACTAGCGGACCACGAGCAGTACTTC

clone size: many
J gene: TRBJ2-7
D gene: TRBD1
V gene: TRBV28
CDR3 protein: CASSLGQGGSSYEQYF
CDR3 DNA: TGTGCCAGCAGTTTAGGACAGGGGGGTAGCTCCTACGAGCAGTACTTC

clone size: many
J gene: TRBJ2-1
D gene: NA
V gene: TRBV7-2
CDR3 protein: CASGYPRNKQFF
CDR3 DNA: TGTGCCAGCGGCTACCCGAGGAACAAGCAGTTCTTC

clone size: NA
J gene: TRBJ2-7
D gene: NA
V gene: TRBV25-1
CDR3 protein: CASSVSPSGYEQYF
CDR3 DNA: TGTGCCAGCAGTGTCTCCCCCTCAGGGTACGAGCAGTACTTC

clone size: few
J gene: TRBJ2-1
D gene: TRBD2
V gene: TRBV6-1
CDR3 protein: CASSSHNLAGVYNEQFF
CDR3 DNA: TGTGCCAGCAGTTCACACAATCTAGCGGGAGTATACAATGAGCAGTTCTTC